This note documents a single TCR beta chain sequence. The antigen is unknown. TCRdb re-called the 5' RACE reads, yielding one record per CDR3 amino acid sequence without DNA. Its table records some 340,000 distinct CDR3 sequences. The CDR3 spans 12 residues. The sample comes from a study of T cells expressing NK-cell markers. On the study more broadly: Sorted T-cell subsets CD3+CD56+NKG2C+, CD3+CD56+NKG2C- and CD3+CD56-NKG2C+ were TCR beta-sequenced. Overall study results and limits: Leadership of the CD3+CD56-NKG2C+ fraction also belonged to these clonotypes in four donors. The HCMV specificity of the expanded NKG2C+ T cell clones stayed unresolved. In a handful of donors, dominant CD3+CD56+NKG2C+ clones formed roughly 1.0-7.0% of CD8+ cells.

The V gene is TRBV12-3 or TRBV12-4, the J gene TRBJ2-5. What was sequenced was blood T cells: a sorted CD56 or NKG2C T cell subset, CD4+ or CD8+ T cells, or bulk PBMC T cells (not recorded which). This TCR came from a man aged 18 to 69 in good health. The CDR3 loop reads CASSFLSETQYF.